This T cell receptor (beta chain) derives from a study of response to subunit inactivated influenza vaccine listed by TCRdb under 2018. Regarding the research as a whole: Deep quantitative T cell receptor repertoire profiling was used in the study to track responses to a trivalent subunit inactivated influenza vaccine.

Looking up the germline V gene (reference sequence) yields CDR1 SGHKS and CDR2 YYEKEE. Ends trimmed: V by 4 bases, J by 3 bases; bases unmatched to a gene: 15. Counted from cysteine to phenylalanine, this CDR3 has 17 amino acids. Here the CDR3 DNA is all that survives: 51 bases in frame from base 1. The method was RT-PCR. The listed sequencing device is Illumina HiSeq 2500. TCRdb passed the public sequencing reads through fastp at Q25 and MiXCR, retaining productive beta sequences. Duplicate CDR3 protein sequences are folded into a single record with the most common DNA and genes. This sample lists roughly 760,000 distinct CDR3 sequences; 21% were detected once. The ten top clones hold 10% of the sample. What the authors observed across the whole study: According to the authors, only a limited number of new T cells may be recruited by each seasonal influenza vaccination.

This clonotype was observed a handful of times. Its antigen is unknown. Qualities for individual bases were not recorded, and no much larger clone is one base off. The sequence was collected from a man in his fifties or sixties who received an inactivated influenza vaccine. Donor details come from another sample of the same person, matched by shared clones. The sample here was PBMCs from blood, taken about 5 days after vaccination. The sequence is built from TRBV5-5 and TRBJ2-7; the central 8 bases match TRBD1. The CDR3 region: CASSLFRTGFGRYEQYF. The sequenced DNA is TGTGCCAGCAGCCTATTCCGGACAGGGTTTGGGCGCTACGAGCAGTACTTC. The full variable domain, with segments outside the CDR3 supplied by the reference TRBV5-5 and TRBJ2-7 proteins, appears as DAGVTQSPTHLIKTRGQQVTLRCSPISGHKSVSWYQQVLGQGPQFIFQYYEKEERGRGNFPDRFSARQFPNYSSELNVNALLLGDSALYLCASSLFRTGFGRYEQYFGPGTRLTVT.